This is a list of T cell receptor beta chains from one sample in a study of cytomegalovirus exposure and HLA in healthy donors. The assay was immunoSEQ multiplex PCR, and TCRdb's table has in-frame clones only and misses some. The sample yields 75,000 to 90,000 clones, 55% to 85% seen once. The sequencing input was PBMCs. Every receptor here comes from a woman aged 40-49 years in good health and CMV-seropositive. CDR3s include the opening cysteine and the closing phenylalanine or tryptophan. A D gene is named only where the DNA matches it firmly. Clone sizes are given selectively: once, few, many, or a class where the clone is expanded.

abundance	d_gene	j_gene	v_gene	CDR3nt	CDR3aa
.	TRBD2	TRBJ2-1	TRBV5-1	TGCGCCAGCAGCTTGGGGGACTACTACAATGAGCAGTTCTTC	CASSLGDYYNEQFF
once	.	TRBJ1-2	TRBV29-1	TGCAGCGTTGTACCAGGGTCTGTCTCTGGCTACCCCTTC	CSVVPGSVSGYPF
.	.	TRBJ2-6	TRBV10-2	TGCGCCTGCCGGGGGATAAGTCCTGGGGCCAACGTCCTGACTTTC	CACRGISPGANVLTF
.	.	TRBJ2-1	TRBV11-1	TGTGCCAGCAGCTTAGCGGAGGAGAACCTATACAATGAGCAGTTCTTC	CASSLAEENLYNEQFF
.	.	TRBJ1-2	TRBV28	TGTGCCAGCAGCAGCCCGGGAGAGGCTGATGGCTACACCTTC	CASSSPGEADGYTF
.	.	TRBJ2-2	TRBV5-6	TGTGCCAGCAGCTTGACAGTCACCGGGGAGCTGTTTTTT	CASSLTVTGELFF
.	.	TRBJ1-2	TRBV6-1	TGTGCCAGCACCCGGCTGGGGGCGGACTATGGCTACACCTTC	CASTRLGADYGYTF
.	.	TRBJ2-1	TRBV19	TGTGCCAGTTCCGACAACCAGGGTTTTCCTAACAATGAGCAGTTCTTC	CASSDNQGFPNNEQFF
few	.	TRBJ1-2	TRBV10-3	TGTGCCATCAGTGAGTCCAGGGTCTATGGCTACACCTTC	CAISESRVYGYTF
few	TRBD2	TRBJ2-3	TRBV10-3	TGTGCCATCAGTAAAACCAAGCTTAGCGGGACTAGCACAGATACGCAGTATTTT	CAISKTKLSGTSTDTQYF
.	TRBD1	TRBJ1-4	TRBV4-1	TGCGCCAGCAGCCAGGTGACAGGGAGAACTAATGAAAAACTGTTTTTT	CASSQVTGRTNEKLFF
once	TRBD1	TRBJ2-7	TRBV7-9	TGTGCCAGCAGCTTAGATCCGGGACAGGGGGCTCCCTGGCAGTACTTC	CASSLDPGQGAPWQYF
.	TRBD2	TRBJ2-3	TRBV7-2	TGTGCCAGCAGCTTAGTTGGGGGGGACACAGATACGCAGTATTTT	CASSLVGGDTDTQYF
.	.	TRBJ2-2	TRBV29-1	TGCAGCGTTACTAGGATGGGCACCGGGGAGCTGTTTTTT	CSVTRMGTGELFF
.	TRBD2	TRBJ2-7	TRBV10-2	TGCGCCAGCAGTGGGGGGACTAGCGGGAGATTCGGCCAGGAGCAGTACTTC	CASSGGTSGRFGQEQYF
.	.	TRBJ1-2	TRBV7-7	TGTGCTAGCAGCGGGGGACTGGGTGGCTACCCCTTC	CASSGGLGGYPF
.	.	TRBJ2-7	TRBV7-8	TGTGCCAGCAGCTTCAACCAGGACACCCCCTGGGAGCAGTACTTC	CASSFNQDTPWEQYF
few	.	TRBJ1-1	TRBV7-9	TGTGCCAGCAGCTTGGCAGGGCGGACGGTTGAAGCTTTCTTT	CASSLAGRTVEAFF
.	.	TRBJ1-2	TRBV11-2	TGTGCCAGCAGCTCCCGTAGGACAGCTAACTATGGCTACACCTTC	CASSSRRTANYGYTF
.	TRBD1	TRBJ2-3	TRBV19	TGTGCCAGTAGTATTGGGGACAGGGGGCAAGATACGCAGTATTTT	CASSIGDRGQDTQYF
once	.	TRBJ2-2	TRBV18	TGTGCCAGCTCACCGACAGACACCGGGGAGCTGTTTTTT	CASSPTDTGELFF
.	.	TRBJ2-7	TRBV6-5	TGTGCCAGCAGTTACTCGTTTAGCGGAGGCGACGAGCAGTACTTC	CASSYSFSGGDEQYF
.	TRBD1	TRBJ1-1	TRBV6-1	TGTGCCAGCAGTGAGACAGGGTGGTCTGCTGAAGCTTTCTTT	CASSETGWSAEAFF
medium-sized	.	TRBJ1-6	TRBV4-3	TGCGCCAGCAGCCAAGCCCTGGGGGCACTTTCACCCCTCCACTTT	CASSQALGALSPLHF